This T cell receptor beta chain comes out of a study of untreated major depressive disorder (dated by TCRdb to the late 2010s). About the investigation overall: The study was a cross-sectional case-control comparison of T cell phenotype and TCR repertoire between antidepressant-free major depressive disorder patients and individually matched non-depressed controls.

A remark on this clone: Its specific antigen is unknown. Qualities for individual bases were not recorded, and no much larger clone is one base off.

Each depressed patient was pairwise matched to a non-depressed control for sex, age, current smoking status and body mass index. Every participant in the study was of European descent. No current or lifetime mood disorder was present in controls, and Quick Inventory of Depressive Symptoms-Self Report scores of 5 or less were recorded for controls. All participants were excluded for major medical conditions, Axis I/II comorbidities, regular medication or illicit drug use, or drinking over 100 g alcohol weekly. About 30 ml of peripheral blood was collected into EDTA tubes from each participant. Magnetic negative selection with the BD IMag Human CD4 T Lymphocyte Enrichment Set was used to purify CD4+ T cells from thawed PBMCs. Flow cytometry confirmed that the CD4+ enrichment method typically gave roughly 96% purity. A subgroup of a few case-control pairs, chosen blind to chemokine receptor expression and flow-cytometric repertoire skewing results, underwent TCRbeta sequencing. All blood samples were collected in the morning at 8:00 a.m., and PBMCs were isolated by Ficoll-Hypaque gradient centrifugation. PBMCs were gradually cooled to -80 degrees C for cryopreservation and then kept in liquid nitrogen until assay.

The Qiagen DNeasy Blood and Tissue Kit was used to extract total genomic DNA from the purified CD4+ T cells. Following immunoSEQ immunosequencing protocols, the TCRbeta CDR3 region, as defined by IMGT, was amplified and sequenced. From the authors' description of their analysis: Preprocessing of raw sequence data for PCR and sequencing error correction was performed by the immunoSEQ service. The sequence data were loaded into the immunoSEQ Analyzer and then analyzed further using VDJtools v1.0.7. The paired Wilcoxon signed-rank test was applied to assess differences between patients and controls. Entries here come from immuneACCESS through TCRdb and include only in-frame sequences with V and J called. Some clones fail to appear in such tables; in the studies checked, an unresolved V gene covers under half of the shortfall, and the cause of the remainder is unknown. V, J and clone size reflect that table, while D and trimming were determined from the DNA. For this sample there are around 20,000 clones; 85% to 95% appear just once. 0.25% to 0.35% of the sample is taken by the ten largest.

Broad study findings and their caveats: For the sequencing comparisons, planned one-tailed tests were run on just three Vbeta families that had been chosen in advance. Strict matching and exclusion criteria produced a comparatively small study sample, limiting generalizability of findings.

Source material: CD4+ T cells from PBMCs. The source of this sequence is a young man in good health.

The CDR3 has the sequence CASSVDGRVGDTQYF. The sequenced DNA: TGTGCCAGCAGCGTAGACGGGAGGGTGGGAGATACGCAGTATTTT. This chain is built from TRBV9 and TRBJ2-3; TRBD2 lines up with 8 middle nucleotides. Relative to germline, V is missing 0 bases and J is missing 5 bases, with 5 bases of the junction outside any gene match. The germline V gene supplies CDR1 SGDLS and CDR2 YYNGEE. The cysteine opens and the phenylalanine closes a CDR3 of 15 amino acids. Only the CDR3 region is kept as DNA, spanning 45 bases read in frame from base 1.